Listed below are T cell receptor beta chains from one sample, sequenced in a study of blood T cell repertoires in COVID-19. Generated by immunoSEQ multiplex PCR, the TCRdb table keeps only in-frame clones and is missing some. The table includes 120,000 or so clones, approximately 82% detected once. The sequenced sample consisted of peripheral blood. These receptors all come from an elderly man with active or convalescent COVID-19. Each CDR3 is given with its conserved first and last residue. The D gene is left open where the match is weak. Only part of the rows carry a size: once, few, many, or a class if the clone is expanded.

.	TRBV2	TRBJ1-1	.	CASDGPFSGDTEAFF	TGTGCCAGCGATGGGCCCTTCTCGGGGGACACTGAAGCTTTCTTT
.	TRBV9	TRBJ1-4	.	CASSVDLTATNEKLFF	TGTGCCAGCAGCGTAGACCTGACAGCAACTAATGAAAAACTGTTTTTT
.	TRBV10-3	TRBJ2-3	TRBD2	CASGGGASGATSTDTQYF	TGTGCCTCGGGAGGTGGGGCTAGCGGGGCTACTAGCACAGATACGCAGTATTTT
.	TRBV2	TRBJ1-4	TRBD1	CASSAQGAGEKLFF	TGTGCCAGCAGCGCACAGGGGGCGGGTGAAAAACTGTTTTTT
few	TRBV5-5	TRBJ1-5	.	CASSLAGQGSQPQHF	TGTGCCAGCAGCCTAGCGGGACAAGGAAGCCAGCCCCAGCATTTT
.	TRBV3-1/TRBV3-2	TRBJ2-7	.	CASSFRERGHEQYF	TGTGCCAGCAGTTTCCGCGAAAGGGGCCACGAGCAGTACTTC
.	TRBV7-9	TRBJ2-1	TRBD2	CAGGAGPDNEQFF	TGTGCCGGAGGAGCGGGACCTGACAATGAGCAGTTCTTC
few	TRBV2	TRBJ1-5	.	CASSEAHPSTVQPQHF	TGTGCCAGCAGTGAAGCTCATCCCAGTACAGTCCAGCCCCAGCATTTT
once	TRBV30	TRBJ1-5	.	CAWSLGARSNQPQHF	TGTGCCTGGAGTTTGGGGGCGCGGAGCAATCAGCCCCAGCATTTT
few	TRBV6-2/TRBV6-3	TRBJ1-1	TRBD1	CASSWDRPDLNTEAFF	TGTGCCAGCAGCTGGGACAGACCCGATTTGAACACTGAAGCTTTCTTT
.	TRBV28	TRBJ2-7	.	CASSATGSLSYEQYF	TGTGCCAGCAGTGCTACCGGGTCCCTCTCCTACGAGCAGTACTTC
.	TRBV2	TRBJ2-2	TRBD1	CASRAGTANTGELFF	TGTGCCAGCAGAGCCGGGACAGCAAACACCGGGGAGCTGTTTTTT
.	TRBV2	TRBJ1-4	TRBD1	CASSELLPGTGGEKLFF	TGTGCCAGCAGTGAACTTCTTCCGGGGACAGGGGGTGAAAAACTGTTTTTT
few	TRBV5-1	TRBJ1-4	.	CASSLRRASGVNEKLFF	TGCGCCAGCAGCTTGCGGCGGGCCTCCGGGGTTAATGAAAAACTGTTTTTT
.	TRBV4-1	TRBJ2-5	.	CASSTREQETQYF	TGCGCCAGCAGCACCCGGGAGCAAGAGACCCAGTACTTC
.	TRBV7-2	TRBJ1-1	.	CASSPGAANTEAFF	TGTGCCAGCAGCCCTGGGGCGGCGAACACTGAAGCTTTCTTT
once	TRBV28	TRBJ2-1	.	CASSLQGLGNNEQFF	TGTGCCAGCAGTTTACAGGGCTTAGGGAACAATGAGCAGTTCTTC
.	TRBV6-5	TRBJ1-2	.	CASSPDNNYGYTF	TGTGCCAGCAGTCCCGACAACAACTATGGCTACACCTTC
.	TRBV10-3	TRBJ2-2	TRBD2	CAISEGLAGGSAGELFF	TGTGCCATCAGTGAAGGTCTAGCGGGGGGGTCCGCCGGGGAGCTGTTTTTT
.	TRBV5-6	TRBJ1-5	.	CASSFGREYQPQHF	TGTGCCAGCAGCTTTGGACGGGAATATCAGCCCCAGCATTTT
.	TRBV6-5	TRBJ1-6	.	CASSYVRPYNSPLHF	TGTGCCAGCAGTTACGTTCGTCCCTATAATTCACCCCTCCACTTT
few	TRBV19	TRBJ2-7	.	CASSISVVGVTYEQYF	TGTGCCAGTAGTATATCTGTAGTCGGTGTGACCTACGAGCAGTACTTC
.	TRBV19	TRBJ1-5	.	CASSIKGGGYSNQPQHF	TGTGCCAGTAGTATCAAGGGTGGGGGGTATAGCAATCAGCCCCAGCATTTT
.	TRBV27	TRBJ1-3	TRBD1	CASSGTGRGNTIYF	TGTGCCAGCAGTGGGACAGGGAGAGGAAACACCATATATTTT
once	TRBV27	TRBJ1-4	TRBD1	CASRTTGGRNEKLFF	TGTGCCAGCAGGACCACAGGGGGCCGAAATGAAAAACTGTTTTTT
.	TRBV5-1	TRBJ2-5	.	CASMALGQEEETQYF	TGCGCCAGCATGGCCTTGGGACAAGAGGAAGAGACCCAGTACTTC
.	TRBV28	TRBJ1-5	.	CASSLSLQTGFYQPQHF	TGTGCCAGCAGTTTATCCCTCCAGACAGGTTTTTATCAGCCCCAGCATTTT